The sequence of this TCR beta chain was determined in a study of cytomegalovirus exposure and HLA in healthy donors. The germline V gene encodes CDR1 MDHEN and CDR2 SYDVKM. There are 15 residues in the CDR3. The junction had 6 bases not matched to a gene; V was cut back by 2 bases and J by 8 bases. The PCR contained 60 Vbeta and 13 Jbeta primers. The assay was immunoSEQ multiplex PCR, and TCRdb's table has in-frame clones only and misses some. The sample lists 100,000 to 150,000 clones, more than 80% seen once, with 1.5% to 2% in the top ten. The chain joins TRBV28 to TRBJ1-6; 7 positions agree with TRBD1. Specimen: PBMCs. The sequence was obtained from a man in his forties in good health and CMV-seronegative. The CDR3 here is CASSLPTGLYSPLHF. The CDR3 DNA follows: TGTGCCAGCAGTTTACCGACAGGGCTTTATTCACCCCTCCACTTT.